This TCR beta chain was captured in a study of OX40 agonist ivuxolimab in advanced cancers. This table comes from immunoSEQ multiplex PCR, and its TCRdb copy is limited to in-frame clones, with some not included. The data show 82,000 or so clones, about nine tenths seen once. Germline lookup yields CDR1 SGDLS and CDR2 YYNGEE. V lost 0 bases, J lost 0 bases, and 9 bases lay in between. The CDR3 is made up of 16 amino acids. About this clone: Its antigen is still unknown.

Study-wide results and limits: Dose levels from 0.1 to 3.0 mg/kg saw CD4+ and CD8+ blood T cells expand clonally by week 6. Expanded clones were, on average, more numerous among CD8+ T cells than CD4+. Among the lowest levels of clonal expansion were found in partial responders at 0.1-3.0 mg/kg. There were also nonresponders showing low normalized T-cell clonal expansion.

V usage is TRBV9 and J usage is TRBJ2-2, with D unclear. The source of this sequence is an adult with an advanced solid tumor such as melanoma, head and neck, liver or kidney cancer. The starting material was CD4+ or CD8+ T cells sorted from blood, obtained in a trial of the OX40 agonist ivuxolimab. The CDR3 region has the DNA TGTGCCAGCAGCGTAGGGTCTGATCCGAACACCGGGGAGCTGTTTTTT. Amino acid sequence: CASSVGSDPNTGELFF. The whole variable domain, filled in from reference TRBV9 and TRBJ2-2, reads DSGVTQTPKHLITATGQRVTLRCSPRSGDLSVYWYQQSLDQGLQFLIQYYNGEERAKGNILERFSAQQFPDLHSELNLSSLELGDSALYFCASSVGSDPNTGELFFGEGSRLTVL.